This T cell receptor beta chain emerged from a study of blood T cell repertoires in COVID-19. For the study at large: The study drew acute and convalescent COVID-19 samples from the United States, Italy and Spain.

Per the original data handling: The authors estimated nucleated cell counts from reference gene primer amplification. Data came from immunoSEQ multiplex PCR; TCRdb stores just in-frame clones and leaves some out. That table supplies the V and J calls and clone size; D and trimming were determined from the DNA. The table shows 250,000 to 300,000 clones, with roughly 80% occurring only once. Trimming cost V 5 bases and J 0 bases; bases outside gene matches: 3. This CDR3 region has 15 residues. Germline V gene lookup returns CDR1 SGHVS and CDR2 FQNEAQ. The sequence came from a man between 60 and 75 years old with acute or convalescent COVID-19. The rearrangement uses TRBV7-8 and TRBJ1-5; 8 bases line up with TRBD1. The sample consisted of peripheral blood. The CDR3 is CASSLGTGSNQPQHF. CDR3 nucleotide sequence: TGTGCCAGCAGCCTCGGGACAGGTAGCAATCAGCCCCAGCATTTT.